The 20 T cell receptor beta chains below were found in one sample sequenced in a study of blood T cell repertoires in COVID-19. Here immunoSEQ multiplex PCR was the method, and the copy in TCRdb shows in-frame clones only, minus some. Of some 48,000 clones listed, around 90% are singletons. What was sequenced was peripheral blood. The source is a man aged 50 or older with active COVID-19.

The J gene is TRBJ2-2, the V gene TRBV9; D is ambiguous. CDR1 and CDR2 from the germline V gene are SGDLS and YYNGEE. This CDR3 is built from 14 residues. Trimming shortened V by 2 bases and J by 1 base, and 6 bases separated the two germline ends. The CDR3 nucleotides are TGTGCCAGCAGCGTGCGAGGGAACACCGGGGAGCTGTTTTTT. It specifies CASSVRGNTGELFF.

The chain is built from TRBV9 and TRBJ2-3, with D perhaps TRBD2 (7 bases). Trimming stripped 4 bases from V and 2 bases from J, with 14 bases between. This CDR3 contains 15 residues. Germline CDR1 is SGDLS and CDR2 is YYNGEE. This chain's CDR3 is CASSPMGGLTDTQYF. The CDR3 DNA follows: TGTGCCAGCAGCCCGATGGGGGGGCTCACAGATACGCAGTATTTT.

The chain is built from TRBV6-2 or TRBV6-3 and TRBJ2-5, with TRBD1 matching over 8 bases. Unmatched junction bases numbered 5, after V lost 0 bases and J lost 5 bases. This CDR3 is built from 15 residues. Per germline, CDR1 MNHEY and CDR2 SVGEGT. As DNA, the CDR3 is TGTGCCAGCAGTTACTCGCAGGGGGCAAGGGAGACCCAGTACTTC. Its protein product is CASSYSQGARETQYF.

This chain uses TRBV6-6 with TRBJ2-5; weak D call: TRBD1 (5 bases). CDR3 length: 11 residues. The V gene's germline CDR1 is MNHNY and CDR2 SVGAGI (reference sequence). V was trimmed by 4 bases and J by 9 bases, leaving 9 bases between them. Here the CDR3 reads CASSLDTAQYF. In DNA form, the CDR3 reads TGTGCCAGCAGTTTGGACACGGCCCAGTACTTC.

The gene calls are TRBV3-1 (or the pseudogene TRBV3-2) and TRBJ1-2; D gene unclear. The germline V and J ends were trimmed by 0 bases and 8 bases, with 13 bases remaining between them. CDR1 is LGHDT and CDR2 is YNNKEL in the germline V gene (reference sequence). The CDR3 sequence is 14 residues long. The CDR3 nucleotides are TGTGCCAGCAGCCAAGACTGGCAGTCAAAGGGCTACACCTTC. This sequence encodes CASSQDWQSKGYTF.

The chain links TRBV5-5 to TRBJ2-7, with 9 bases lining up with TRBD1. V shed 2 bases and J 13 bases; nucleotides not matched to a gene: 10. The CDR3 covers 13 residues. Germline V gene sequence: CDR1 SGHKS, CDR2 YYEKEE (reference sequence). The CDR3 loop is CASSFLPGQGGYF. As DNA, the CDR3 is TGTGCCAGCAGCTTTTTACCGGGACAGGGCGGTTACTTC.

This clone turned up a few times. The chain links TRBV14 to TRBJ1-3, with a weak D call TRBD1 (6 bases). The CDR3 has 15 residues. Germline-derived CDR1 and CDR2 are SGHDN and FVKESK. Trimming stripped 0 bases from V and 7 bases from J, with 13 bases between. CDR3 nucleotide sequence: TGTGCCAGCAGCCAAGATGGGGGGGCCCGGAACACCATATATTTT. Translated: CASSQDGGARNTIYF.

The V gene is TRBV24-1, the J gene TRBJ2-3; TRBD1 agrees at 9 bases. The CDR3 is made up of 15 amino acids. The ends lost 6 bases at V and 4 bases at J; junction bases unmatched: 7. In germline, CDR1 is KGHDR, CDR2 SFDVKD. CDR3 sequence (DNA): TGTGCCACCAGTTACGGGACAGGGTTCCCAGATACGCAGTATTTT. Translation: CATSYGTGFPDTQYF.

The V call is TRBV5-1, the J call TRBJ2-3; 11 bases agree with TRBD2. There are 13 residues in the CDR3. Germline V gives CDR1 SGHRS, CDR2 YFSETQ. The ends lost 5 bases at V and 9 bases at J; junction bases unmatched: 5. DNA of the CDR3: TGCGCCAGCAGGACTAGCGGGGTTGACACGCAGTATTTT. This translates into CASRTSGVDTQYF.

The chain joins TRBV5-6 to TRBJ2-2; D is uncertain. The CDR3 is 12 residues long. CDR1 is SGHDT and CDR2 is YYEEEE in the germline V gene. V was cut by 1 base and J by 7 bases, with 5 bases left in between. As DNA, the CDR3 is TGTGCCAGCAGCTTGCGAGTCGGGGAGCTGTTTTTT. Protein product: CASSLRVGELFF.

This clone was found a few times. V gene TRBV9 combines with J gene TRBJ2-2; TRBD2 is a possible D gene (6 bases). Germline V CDR1 and CDR2: SGDLS, YYNGEE. The CDR3 is made up of 13 amino acids. V shed 7 bases and J shed 1 base, with 8 bases lying between them. The CDR3 spells CASRDLNTGELFF. The CDR3 DNA reads as TGTGCCAGCCGGGACTTGAACACCGGGGAGCTGTTTTTT.

The chain combines TRBV6-2 or TRBV6-3 with TRBJ1-5; 7 bases agree with TRBD1. V was pared by 4 bases and J by 5 bases, with 8 bases of the junction left unmatched. CDR1 and CDR2 from the germline V gene are MNHEY and SVGEGT. The CDR3 contains 15 residues. The CDR3 coding sequence is TGTGCCAGCAGTTCCGCCAGGGGGGTTTATCAGCCCCAGCATTTT. Protein product: CASSSARGVYQPQHF.

The chain has TRBV18 and TRBJ1-6; D not resolved. The CDR3 is 13 residues long. In germline, CDR1 is KGHSH, CDR2 LQKENI. Trimming removed 2 bases at V and 8 bases at J, with 7 bases between. The CDR3 DNA sequence: TGTGCCAGCTCACCAGAGACTTATTCACCCCTCCACTTT. It is translated as CASSPETYSPLHF.

This rearrangement joins TRBV18 to TRBJ2-2; TRBD1 aligns across 7 bases. The trim removed 3 bases at V and 6 bases at J, leaving 7 bases unmatched. CDR1 and CDR2 (germline): KGHSH, LQKENI. This CDR3 is built from 15 residues. The CDR3 protein is CASSPRGQLPGELFF. The CDR3 nucleotides read TGTGCCAGCTCACCGAGGGGGCAATTGCCCGGGGAGCTGTTTTTT.

The V and J genes are TRBV11-2 and TRBJ1-2, with 7 bases matching TRBD1. Germline lookup yields CDR1 SGHAT and CDR2 FQNNGV. With V trimmed by 5 bases and J by 8 bases, 14 bases remained unmatched. The CDR3 sequence is 15 residues long. CDR3 bases: TGTGCCAGCAGCATCCTGGGACAGTCGGCCCGCGGCTACACCTTC. It yields the protein CASSILGQSARGYTF.

The V and J genes are TRBV6-2 or TRBV6-3 and TRBJ1-6, with D unresolved. V was trimmed by 4 bases and J by 4 bases, leaving 8 bases between them. Germline CDR1 is MNHEY and CDR2 is SVGEGT. The CDR3 runs to 14 residues. The CDR3 here is CASSSSRYNSPLHF. In DNA, the CDR3 is TGTGCCAGCAGTTCTTCCCGGTATAATTCACCCCTCCACTTT.

V gene TRBV11-2 combines with J gene TRBJ1-5, with D perhaps matching TRBD1 (5 bases). Trimming removed 8 bases from V and 0 bases from J, with 20 bases in between. The CDR3 runs 17 residues. Germline values: CDR1 SGHAT, CDR2 FQNNGV. The CDR3 region is CASRLLGGGNSNQPQHF. CDR3 in DNA: TGTGCCAGCCGACTCCTGGGCGGGGGTAATAGCAATCAGCCCCAGCATTTT.

The chain is built from TRBV27 and TRBJ1-3; unclear D gene. The CDR3 has 13 residues. Germline values: CDR1 MNHEY, CDR2 SMNVEV (reference sequence). V dropped 7 bases and J dropped 4 bases, with 11 bases sitting between them. Here the CDR3 reads CASMGPGGNTIYF. CDR3 nucleotide sequence: TGTGCCAGCATGGGCCCGGGAGGAAACACCATATATTTT.

The chain recombines TRBV10-3 with TRBJ1-1; 7 bases line up with TRBD1. V was pared by 0 bases and J by 1 base, with 2 bases of the junction left unmatched. The CDR3 length is 15 residues. Germline loops: CDR1 ENHRY, CDR2 SYGVKD. This CDR3 reads CAISESAGGNTEAFF. DNA for the CDR3: TGTGCCATCAGTGAGTCTGCAGGGGGGAACACTGAAGCTTTCTTT.

The chain employs TRBV11-2 and TRBJ1-2; 10 bases agree with TRBD1. This CDR3 is 19 amino acids long. Germline V gene data show CDR1 as SGHAT and CDR2 as FQNNGV. V gave up 5 bases and J gave up 1 base; unmatched junction bases: 16. The CDR3 DNA follows: TGTGCCAGCAGCCCAAACACAGCGGGACAGGGGATTCATAACTATGGCTACACCTTC. Encoded protein: CASSPNTAGQGIHNYGYTF.